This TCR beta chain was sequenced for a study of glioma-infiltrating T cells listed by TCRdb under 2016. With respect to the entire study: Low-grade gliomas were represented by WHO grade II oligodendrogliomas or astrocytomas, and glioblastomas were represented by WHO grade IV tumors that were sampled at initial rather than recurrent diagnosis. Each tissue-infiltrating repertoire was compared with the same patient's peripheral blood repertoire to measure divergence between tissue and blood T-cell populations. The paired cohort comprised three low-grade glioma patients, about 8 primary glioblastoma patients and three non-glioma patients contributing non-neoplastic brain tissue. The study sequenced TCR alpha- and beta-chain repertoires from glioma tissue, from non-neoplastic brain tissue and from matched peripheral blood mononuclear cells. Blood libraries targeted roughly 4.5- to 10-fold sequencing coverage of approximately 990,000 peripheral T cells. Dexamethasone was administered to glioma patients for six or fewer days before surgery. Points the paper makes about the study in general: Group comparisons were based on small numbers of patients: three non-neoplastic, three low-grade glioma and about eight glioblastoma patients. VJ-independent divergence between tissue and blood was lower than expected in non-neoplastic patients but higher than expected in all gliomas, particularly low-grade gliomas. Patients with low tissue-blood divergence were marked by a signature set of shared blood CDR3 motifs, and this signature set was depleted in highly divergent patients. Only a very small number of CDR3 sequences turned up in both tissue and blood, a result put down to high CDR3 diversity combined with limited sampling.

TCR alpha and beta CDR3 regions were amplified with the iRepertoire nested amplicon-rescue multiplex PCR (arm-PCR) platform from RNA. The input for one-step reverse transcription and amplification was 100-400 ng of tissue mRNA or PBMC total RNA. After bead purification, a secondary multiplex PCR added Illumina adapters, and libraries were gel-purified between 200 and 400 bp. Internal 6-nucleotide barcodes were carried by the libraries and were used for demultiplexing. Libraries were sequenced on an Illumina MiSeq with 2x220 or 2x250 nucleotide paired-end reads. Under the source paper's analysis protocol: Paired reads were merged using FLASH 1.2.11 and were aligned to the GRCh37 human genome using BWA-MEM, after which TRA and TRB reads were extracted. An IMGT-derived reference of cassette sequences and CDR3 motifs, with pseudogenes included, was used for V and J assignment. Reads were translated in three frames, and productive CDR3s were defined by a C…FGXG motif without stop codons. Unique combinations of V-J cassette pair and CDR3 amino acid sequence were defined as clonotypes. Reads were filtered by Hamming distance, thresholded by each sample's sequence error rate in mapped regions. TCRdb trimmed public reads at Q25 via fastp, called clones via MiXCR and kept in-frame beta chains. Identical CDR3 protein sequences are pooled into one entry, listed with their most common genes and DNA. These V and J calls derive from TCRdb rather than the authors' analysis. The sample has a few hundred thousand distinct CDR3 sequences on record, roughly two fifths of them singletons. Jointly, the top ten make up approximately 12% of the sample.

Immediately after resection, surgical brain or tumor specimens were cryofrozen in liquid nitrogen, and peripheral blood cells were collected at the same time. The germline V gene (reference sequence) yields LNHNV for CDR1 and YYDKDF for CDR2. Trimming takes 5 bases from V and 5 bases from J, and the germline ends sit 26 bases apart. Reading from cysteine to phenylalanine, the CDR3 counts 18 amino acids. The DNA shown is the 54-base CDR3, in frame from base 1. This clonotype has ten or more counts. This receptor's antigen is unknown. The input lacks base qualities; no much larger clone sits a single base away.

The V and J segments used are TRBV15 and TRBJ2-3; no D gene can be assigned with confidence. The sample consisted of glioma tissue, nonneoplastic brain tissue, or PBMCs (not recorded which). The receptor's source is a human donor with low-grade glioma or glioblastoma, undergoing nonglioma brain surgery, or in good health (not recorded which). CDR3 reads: CATSETTFGASPKDTQYF. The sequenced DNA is TGTGCCACCAGCGAAACGACCTTCGGAGCATCCCCCAAAGATACGCAGTATTTT.